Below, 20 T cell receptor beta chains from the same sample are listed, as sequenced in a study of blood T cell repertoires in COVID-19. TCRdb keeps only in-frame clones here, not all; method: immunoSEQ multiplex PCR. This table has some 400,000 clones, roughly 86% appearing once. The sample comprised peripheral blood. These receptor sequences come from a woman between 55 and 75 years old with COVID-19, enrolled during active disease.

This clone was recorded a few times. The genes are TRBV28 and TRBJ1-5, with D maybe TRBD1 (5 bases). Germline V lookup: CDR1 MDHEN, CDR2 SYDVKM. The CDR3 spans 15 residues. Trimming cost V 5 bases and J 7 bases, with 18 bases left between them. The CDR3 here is CASSPLFGGSQPQHF. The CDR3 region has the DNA TGTGCCAGCAGTCCCCTCTTCGGGGGGAGCCAGCCCCAGCATTTT.

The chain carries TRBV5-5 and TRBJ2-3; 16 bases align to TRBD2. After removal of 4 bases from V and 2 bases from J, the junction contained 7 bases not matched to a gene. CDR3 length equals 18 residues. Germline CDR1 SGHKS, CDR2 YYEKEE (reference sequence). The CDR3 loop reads CASSPPGLAGGPTDTQYF. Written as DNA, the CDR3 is TGTGCCAGCAGCCCCCCGGGACTAGCGGGGGGGCCCACAGATACGCAGTATTTT.

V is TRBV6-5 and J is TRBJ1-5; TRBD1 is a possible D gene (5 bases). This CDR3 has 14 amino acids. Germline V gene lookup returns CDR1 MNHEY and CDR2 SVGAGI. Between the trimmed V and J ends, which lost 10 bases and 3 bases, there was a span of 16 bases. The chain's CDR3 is CATGRGLDNQPQHF. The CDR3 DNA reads TGTGCCACCGGCCGGGGGTTAGACAATCAGCCCCAGCATTTT.

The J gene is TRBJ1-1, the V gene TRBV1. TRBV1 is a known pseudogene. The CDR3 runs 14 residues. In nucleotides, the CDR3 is TGCACCACGGATACCTTTACGGGATACACTGAAGCTTTCTTT. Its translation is CTTDTFTGYTEAFF.

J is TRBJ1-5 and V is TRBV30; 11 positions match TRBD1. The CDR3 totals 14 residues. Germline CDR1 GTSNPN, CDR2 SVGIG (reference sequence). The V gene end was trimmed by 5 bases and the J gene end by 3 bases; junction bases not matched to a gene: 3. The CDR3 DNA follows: TGTGCCTGGCGGGACAGGGGGTTCAATCAGCCCCAGCATTTT. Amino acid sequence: CAWRDRGFNQPQHF.

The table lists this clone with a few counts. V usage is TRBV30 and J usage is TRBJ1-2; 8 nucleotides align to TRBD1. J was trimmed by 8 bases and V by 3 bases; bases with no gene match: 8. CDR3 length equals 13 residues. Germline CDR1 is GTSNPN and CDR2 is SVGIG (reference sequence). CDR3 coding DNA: TGTGCCTGGAGGGGTACAGGGGGGAGAGGCTACACCTTC. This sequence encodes CAWRGTGGRGYTF.

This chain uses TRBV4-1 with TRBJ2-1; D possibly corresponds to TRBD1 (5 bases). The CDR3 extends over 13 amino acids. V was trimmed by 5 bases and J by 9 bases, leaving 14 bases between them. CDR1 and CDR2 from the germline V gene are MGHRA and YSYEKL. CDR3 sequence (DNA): TGCGCCAGCAGCGGGGCAATACCGCTTGAGCAGTTCTTC. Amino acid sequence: CASSGAIPLEQFF.

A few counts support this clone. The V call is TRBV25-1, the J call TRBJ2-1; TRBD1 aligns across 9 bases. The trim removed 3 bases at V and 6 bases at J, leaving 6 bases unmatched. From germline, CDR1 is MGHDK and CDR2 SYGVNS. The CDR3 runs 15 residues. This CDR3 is CASSEVGQGGNEQFF. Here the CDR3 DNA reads TGTGCCAGCAGTGAGGTGGGACAGGGAGGCAATGAGCAGTTCTTC. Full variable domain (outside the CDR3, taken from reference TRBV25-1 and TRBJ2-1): EADIYQTPRYLVIGTGKKITLECSQTMGHDKMYWYQQDPGMELHLIHYSYGVNSTEKGDLSSESTVSRIRTEHFPLTLESARPSHTSQYLCASSEVGQGGNEQFFGPGTRLTVL.

The CDR3 region is CASSFEVSSYNSPLHF. CDR3 nucleotides: TGTGCCAGCAGCTTCGAGGTTAGCTCCTATAATTCACCCCTCCACTTT. V and J are TRBV7-7 and TRBJ1-6; D not certain. The V end lost 3 bases, the J end lost 0 bases, and 9 bases lay between the germline ends. The CDR3 is 16 residues long. Germline V gives CDR1 SSHAT, CDR2 FNYEAQ (reference sequence).

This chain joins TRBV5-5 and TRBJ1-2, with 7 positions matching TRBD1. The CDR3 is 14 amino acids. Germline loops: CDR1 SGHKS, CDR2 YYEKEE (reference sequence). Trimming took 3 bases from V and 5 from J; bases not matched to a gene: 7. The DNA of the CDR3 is TGTGCCAGCAGCTCGACAGGGATGGGTTATGGCTACACCTTC. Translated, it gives CASSSTGMGYGYTF.

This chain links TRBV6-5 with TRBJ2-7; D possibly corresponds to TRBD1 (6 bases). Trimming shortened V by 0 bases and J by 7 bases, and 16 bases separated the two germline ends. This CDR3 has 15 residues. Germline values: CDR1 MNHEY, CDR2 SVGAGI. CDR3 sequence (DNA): TGTGCCAGCAGTTACTCGGGGGCGCCTACTGAAGAGCAGTACTTC. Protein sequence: CASSYSGAPTEEQYF.

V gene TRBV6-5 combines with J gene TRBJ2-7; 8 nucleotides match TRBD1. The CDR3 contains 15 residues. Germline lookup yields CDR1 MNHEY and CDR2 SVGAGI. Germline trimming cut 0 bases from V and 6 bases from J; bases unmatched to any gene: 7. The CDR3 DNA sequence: TGTGCCAGCAGTTACTCGCACGGGACAGGTGGCGAGCAGTACTTC. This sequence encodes CASSYSHGTGGEQYF.

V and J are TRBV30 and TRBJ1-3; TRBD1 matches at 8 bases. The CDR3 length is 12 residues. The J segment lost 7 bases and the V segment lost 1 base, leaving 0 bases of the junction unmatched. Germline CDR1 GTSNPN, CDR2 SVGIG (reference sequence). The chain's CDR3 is CAWSGQGNTIYF. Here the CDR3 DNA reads TGTGCCTGGAGTGGACAGGGGAACACCATATATTTT.

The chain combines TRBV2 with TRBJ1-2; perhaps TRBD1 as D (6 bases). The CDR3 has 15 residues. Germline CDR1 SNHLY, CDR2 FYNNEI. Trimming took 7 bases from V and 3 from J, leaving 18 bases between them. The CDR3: CASTAQGRIDYGYTF. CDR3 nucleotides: TGTGCCAGCACCGCACAGGGTAGAATAGACTATGGCTACACCTTC.

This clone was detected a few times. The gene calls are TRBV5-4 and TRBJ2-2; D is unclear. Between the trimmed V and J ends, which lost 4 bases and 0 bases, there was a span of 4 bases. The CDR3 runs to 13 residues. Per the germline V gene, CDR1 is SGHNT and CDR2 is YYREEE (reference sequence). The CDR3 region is CASSPANTGELFF. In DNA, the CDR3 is TGTGCCAGCAGCCCAGCGAACACCGGGGAGCTGTTTTTT.

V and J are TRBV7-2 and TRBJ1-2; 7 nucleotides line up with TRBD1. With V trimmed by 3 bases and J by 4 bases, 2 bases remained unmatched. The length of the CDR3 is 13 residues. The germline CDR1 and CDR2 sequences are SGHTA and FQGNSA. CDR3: CASSLGDSYGYTF. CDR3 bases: TGTGCCAGCAGCTTGGGGGACAGCTATGGCTACACCTTC.

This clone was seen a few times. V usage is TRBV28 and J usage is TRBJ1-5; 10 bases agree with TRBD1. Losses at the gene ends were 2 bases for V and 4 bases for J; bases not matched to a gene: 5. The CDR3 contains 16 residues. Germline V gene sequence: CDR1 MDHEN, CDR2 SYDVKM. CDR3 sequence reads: CASSLRGTGVNQPQHF. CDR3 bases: TGTGCCAGCAGTTTACGGGGGACAGGGGTTAATCAGCCCCAGCATTTT. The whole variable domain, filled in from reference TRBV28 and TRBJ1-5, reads DVKVTQSSRYLVKRTGEKVFLECVQDMDHENMFWYRQDPGLGLRLIYFSYDVKMKEKGDIPEGYSVSREKKERFSLILESASTNQTSMYLCASSLRGTGVNQPQHFGDGTRLSIL.

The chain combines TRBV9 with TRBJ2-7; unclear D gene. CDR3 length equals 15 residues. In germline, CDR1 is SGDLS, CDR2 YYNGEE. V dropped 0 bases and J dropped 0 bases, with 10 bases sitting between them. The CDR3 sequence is CASSVAWSVSYEQYF. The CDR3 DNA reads TGTGCCAGCAGCGTAGCATGGTCGGTCTCCTACGAGCAGTACTTC.

This CDR3 is CASSPATSGAWAKNIQYF. Written as DNA, the CDR3 is TGTGCCAGCTCACCAGCGACTAGCGGGGCTTGGGCCAAAAACATTCAGTACTTC. The chain links TRBV18 to TRBJ2-4; 11 bases agree with TRBD2. J lost 1 base, V lost 2 bases, and 7 bases had no gene match. The CDR3 spans 18 residues. CDR1 KGHSH and CDR2 LQKENI come from the germline V gene.

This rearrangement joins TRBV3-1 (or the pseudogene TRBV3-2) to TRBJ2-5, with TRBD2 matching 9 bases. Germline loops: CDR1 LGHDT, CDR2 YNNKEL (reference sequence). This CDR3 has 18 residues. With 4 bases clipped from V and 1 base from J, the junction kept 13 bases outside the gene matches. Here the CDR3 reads CASSLNVAGALLQETQYF. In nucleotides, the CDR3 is TGTGCCAGCAGCCTCAACGTAGCGGGGGCTCTTCTCCAAGAGACCCAGTACTTC.